A selection of T cell receptor beta chains follows, all from one sample in a study of blood T cells in healthy people across ages. TCRdb analysed the 5' RACE reads with MiXCR anew, one entry per CDR3 protein. The sample carries roughly 1,800,000 distinct CDR3 sequences, around half recorded once. Material: blood. These receptors came from a woman between 35 and 50 years old in good health. Each CDR3 is given with its conserved first and last residue. The order of the fields is CDR3 length, D gene, V gene, clone size, J gene, CDR3 DNA, CDR3 protein. D genes are given only for firm matches. Only some rows state a clone size, as once, few, many or a class for expanded clones.

length: 12; D: -; V: TRBV29-1; size: -; J: TRBJ2-3; DNA: TGCAGCGTTGGCAATAGCACAGATACGCAGTATTTT; CDR3: CSVGNSTDTQYF
length: 15; D: TRBD2; V: TRBV28; size: few; J: TRBJ2-5; DNA: TGTGCCAGCAGTCCCCGGGGACTAGCGACAGAGACCCAGTACTTC; CDR3: CASSPRGLATETQYF
length: 14; D: -; V: TRBV29-1; size: few; J: TRBJ2-4; DNA: TGCAGCGTTGTTCTAATTCTAGCCAAAAACATTCAGTACTTC; CDR3: CSVVLILAKNIQYF
length: 13; D: TRBD1; V: TRBV29-1; size: -; J: TRBJ1-2; DNA: TGCAGCGCCCCACTAAGGACAGGGAATGGCTACACCTTC; CDR3: CSAPLRTGNGYTF
length: 14; D: -; V: TRBV7-8; size: few; J: TRBJ2-4; DNA: TGTGCCAGCATGTTGGGGACGGCCAAAAACATTCAGTACTTC; CDR3: CASMLGTAKNIQYF
length: 18; D: -; V: TRBV4-2; size: -; J: TRBJ1-6; DNA: TGTGCCAGCAGCCAAGATAACGCCCTCGGGGCGGATAATTCACCCCTCCACTTT; CDR3: CASSQDNALGADNSPLHF
length: 12; D: -; V: TRBV7-9; size: -; J: TRBJ2-1; DNA: TGTGCCAGCAGCGTGGACACCGGCGAGCAGTTCTTC; CDR3: CASSVDTGEQFF
length: 18; D: TRBD2; V: TRBV5-1; size: -; J: TRBJ2-3; DNA: TGCGCCAGCAGCTTCGGACTAGCGGGGATAACGCCCACAGATACGCAGTATTTT; CDR3: CASSFGLAGITPTDTQYF
length: 16; D: TRBD1; V: TRBV6-2/TRBV6-3; size: -; J: TRBJ2-1; DNA: TGTGCCAGCAGTCCACAGGGGAGTGACCCCTACAATGAGCAGTTCTTC; CDR3: CASSPQGSDPYNEQFF
length: 13; D: -; V: TRBV5-1; size: -; J: TRBJ1-2; DNA: TGCGCCAGCAGCTTGGATCCAAGACAGGGCTACACCTTC; CDR3: CASSLDPRQGYTF
length: 18; D: TRBD2; V: TRBV4-1; size: -; J: TRBJ2-3; DNA: TGCGCCAGCAGCCACCACCTGGCTAGCGGGGTATCCACAGATACGCAGTATTTT; CDR3: CASSHHLASGVSTDTQYF
length: 16; D: TRBD1; V: TRBV6-5; size: -; J: TRBJ2-7; DNA: TGTGCCAGCAGTTGCTCAGGTGGGACAGGGGATAACGAGCAGTACTTC; CDR3: CASSCSGGTGDNEQYF
length: 15; D: TRBD1; V: TRBV7-8; size: -; J: TRBJ1-2; DNA: TGTGCCAGCAGCGGACAGGGGGAGAACTCGTATGGCTACACCTTC; CDR3: CASSGQGENSYGYTF
length: 19; D: TRBD1; V: TRBV7-8; size: -; J: TRBJ1-4; DNA: TGTGCCAGCAGCTTCTTGATCGGGACAGGGGAGTCAAAGGGTGAAAAACTGTTTTTT; CDR3: CASSFLIGTGESKGEKLFF
length: 14; D: TRBD1; V: TRBV7-2; size: -; J: TRBJ1-3; DNA: TGTGCCAGCAGCCCTCCGGGACAGGGAAACACCATATATTTT; CDR3: CASSPPGQGNTIYF
length: 16; D: -; V: TRBV29-1; size: few; J: TRBJ2-1; DNA: TGCAGCGTTGAATCCAATGACAGGAAGACCTACAATGAGCAGTTCTTC; CDR3: CSVESNDRKTYNEQFF
length: 14; D: -; V: TRBV4-1; size: -; J: TRBJ2-3; DNA: TGCGCCAGCAGCCAAGTCGGAGCCACAGATACGCAGTATTTT; CDR3: CASSQVGATDTQYF
length: 17; D: TRBD2; V: TRBV27; size: few; J: TRBJ2-3; DNA: TGTGCCAGCAGCCGCACTAGCGGGGGGGCTTTAACAGATACGCAGTATTTT; CDR3: CASSRTSGGALTDTQYF
length: 16; D: -; V: TRBV12-3/TRBV12-4; size: -; J: TRBJ2-6; DNA: TGTGCCAGCAGTTTTCCCGTAGGGTCTGGGGCCAACGTCCTGACTTTC; CDR3: CASSFPVGSGANVLTF
length: 12; D: -; V: TRBV15; size: -; J: TRBJ1-4; DNA: TGTGCCACCAGCAGAGGCACGGAAAAACTGTTTTTT; CDR3: CATSRGTEKLFF
length: 15; D: -; V: TRBV4-3; size: few; J: TRBJ2-3; DNA: TGCGCCAGCAGCCAAGGGAGCGTCGGAGGAGATACGCAGTATTTT; CDR3: CASSQGSVGGDTQYF
length: 14; D: -; V: TRBV6-6; size: few; J: TRBJ2-3; DNA: TGTGCCAGCAGTTACGGGACGGAACGTTATACGCAGTATTTT; CDR3: CASSYGTERYTQYF
length: 14; D: -; V: TRBV20-1; size: -; J: TRBJ1-1; DNA: TGCAGTGCTAGAGTTCCTGGGGGGAACACTGAAGCTTTCTTT; CDR3: CSARVPGGNTEAFF
length: 12; D: -; V: TRBV28; size: -; J: TRBJ2-4; DNA: TGTGCCACCGAGGCGGTAGAAAACATTCAGTACTTC; CDR3: CATEAVENIQYF
length: 17; D: -; V: TRBV15; size: few; J: TRBJ2-1; DNA: TGTGCCACCAGCAGGATCCTCGGTATAGGGAACTACAATGAGCAGTTCTTC; CDR3: CATSRILGIGNYNEQFF
length: 14; D: TRBD1; V: TRBV6-1; size: -; J: TRBJ1-4; DNA: TGTGCCAGCCGTTTAACAGGGGCCGCTGAAAAACTGTTTTTT; CDR3: CASRLTGAAEKLFF
length: 13; D: -; V: TRBV6-6; size: -; J: TRBJ1-5; DNA: TGTGCCAGCAGTTACGGGTTCGGGCAGCCCCAGCATTTT; CDR3: CASSYGFGQPQHF
length: 14; D: TRBD2; V: TRBV6-2/TRBV6-3; size: -; J: TRBJ2-7; DNA: TGTGCCACCGAGTTAAGCGGGAATCCCTACGAGCAGTACTTC; CDR3: CATELSGNPYEQYF
length: 16; D: -; V: TRBV6-1; size: -; J: TRBJ2-5; DNA: TGTGCCAGCAGTGAAGAGCTTGCAGGTCTCTACGAGACCCAGTACTTC; CDR3: CASSEELAGLYETQYF
length: 13; D: -; V: TRBV10-1; size: many; J: TRBJ2-4; DNA: TGCGCCAGCAGTGAGACAGGGAGGAACATTCAGTACTTC; CDR3: CASSETGRNIQYF
length: 16; D: -; V: TRBV14; size: -; J: TRBJ2-1; DNA: TGTGCCAGCAGCCAAGATCGTGAGGGGCCCTACAATGAGCAGTTCTTC; CDR3: CASSQDREGPYNEQFF
length: 14; D: TRBD1; V: TRBV11-1; size: few; J: TRBJ2-5; DNA: TGTGCCAGCAGCCCGACAGGGGGTAAAGAGACCCAGTACTTC; CDR3: CASSPTGGKETQYF
length: 16; D: TRBD1; V: TRBV3-1; size: -; J: TRBJ2-1; DNA: TGTGCCAGCAGCCCGCTCGCGACAGGGCTCAACAATGAGCAGTTCTTC; CDR3: CASSPLATGLNNEQFF
length: 13; D: -; V: TRBV6-2/TRBV6-3; size: -; J: TRBJ2-7; DNA: TGTGCCAGCAGTTACGGAATAGTAAGCGAGCAGTACTTC; CDR3: CASSYGIVSEQYF
length: 15; D: TRBD1; V: TRBV24-1; size: -; J: TRBJ1-4; DNA: TGTGCCACCAGGGATGCCGGACAGGGAGTGGAAAAACTGTTTTTT; CDR3: CATRDAGQGVEKLFF
length: 14; D: -; V: TRBV7-9; size: -; J: TRBJ1-2; DNA: TGTGCCAGCAGCTTATTGATCGAAACGGTAGGATGCACCTTC; CDR3: CASSLLIETVGCTF
length: 17; D: -; V: TRBV28; size: few; J: TRBJ2-4; DNA: TGTGCCACTCGGGAGGGACAGGGCGATCTAGCCAAAAACATTCAGTACTTC; CDR3: CATREGQGDLAKNIQYF
length: 15; D: -; V: TRBV11-2; size: -; J: TRBJ1-5; DNA: TGTGCCAGCGACTACCGGGGACGGCCCCGTCAGCCCCAGCATTTT; CDR3: CASDYRGRPRQPQHF
length: 12; D: -; V: TRBV10-3; size: many; J: TRBJ2-7; DNA: TGTGCCATCAGTGTTGCGTCTTACGAGCAGTACTTC; CDR3: CAISVASYEQYF
length: 13; D: -; V: TRBV5-6; size: few; J: TRBJ2-7; DNA: TGTGCCAGTCGGGACATGAGAAACTACGAGCAGTACTTC; CDR3: CASRDMRNYEQYF
length: 15; D: TRBD2; V: TRBV2; size: -; J: TRBJ2-1; DNA: TGTGCCAGCAGTGATAGACTAGCGTCGCCCAATGAGCAGTTCTTC; CDR3: CASSDRLASPNEQFF
length: 12; D: -; V: TRBV20-1; size: few; J: TRBJ2-1; DNA: TGCAGTGCCAAACAGGGATCCCATGAGCAGTTCTTC; CDR3: CSAKQGSHEQFF
length: 12; D: -; V: TRBV10-3; size: few; J: TRBJ1-2; DNA: TGTGCCACACAGCCCGGTTCGAGTGGCTACACCTTC; CDR3: CATQPGSSGYTF
length: 14; D: -; V: TRBV9; size: -; J: TRBJ2-3; DNA: TGTGCCAGCAGCGTAGCTACGGGGCTGGGTACGCAGTATTTT; CDR3: CASSVATGLGTQYF
length: 14; D: -; V: TRBV3-1; size: -; J: TRBJ2-5; DNA: TGTGCCAGCAGCCAACAGACTAACACGGAGACCCAGTACTTC; CDR3: CASSQQTNTETQYF
length: 13; D: TRBD2; V: TRBV27; size: once; J: TRBJ2-3; DNA: TGTGGACGGGGGGGGGTGCGCACAGATACGCAGTATTTT; CDR3: CGRGGVRTDTQYF
length: 17; D: TRBD2; V: TRBV4-3; size: -; J: TRBJ2-5; DNA: TGCGCCAGCAGCCAAGACCCTAGCGGGGGGTACGGGGAGACCCAGTACTTC; CDR3: CASSQDPSGGYGETQYF
length: 14; D: -; V: TRBV4-3; size: many; J: TRBJ2-7; DNA: TGCGCCAGCAGCCAGGATTACACTCGGGACGAGCAGTACTTC; CDR3: CASSQDYTRDEQYF
length: 15; D: -; V: TRBV9; size: -; J: TRBJ1-6; DNA: TGTGCCAGCAGCCCTGACGGGGATATGAGTTCACCCCTCCACTTT; CDR3: CASSPDGDMSSPLHF
length: 15; D: TRBD2; V: TRBV20-1; size: -; J: TRBJ2-5; DNA: TGCAGTGCAATAACGAGAGCGGGGGAACAAGAGACCCAGTACTTC; CDR3: CSAITRAGEQETQYF
length: 15; D: -; V: TRBV28; size: -; J: TRBJ1-5; DNA: TGTGCCAGCAGTTTATTACAGGGTCCTAATCAGCCCCAGCATTTT; CDR3: CASSLLQGPNQPQHF
length: 16; D: TRBD1; V: TRBV28; size: few; J: TRBJ2-3; DNA: TGTGCCAGCAGTTTAGACAGGGGGGCTAGCACAGATACGCAGTATTTT; CDR3: CASSLDRGASTDTQYF
length: 15; D: -; V: TRBV4-1; size: once; J: TRBJ1-1; DNA: TGCGCCAGCAGCCAACGGGACACTCTGGGAACTGAAGCTTTCTTT; CDR3: CASSQRDTLGTEAFF
length: 14; D: TRBD1; V: TRBV7-9; size: -; J: TRBJ1-2; DNA: TGTGCCAGCAGCTCCGACTTACAGGGGTCCGATTCCACCTTC; CDR3: CASSSDLQGSDSTF
length: 16; D: TRBD1; V: TRBV6-2/TRBV6-3; size: few; J: TRBJ2-7; DNA: TGTGCCAGCAGTTTACCGACAGGGACGAGCTCCTACGAGCAGTACTTC; CDR3: CASSLPTGTSSYEQYF
length: 14; D: TRBD2; V: TRBV20-1; size: few; J: TRBJ2-7; DNA: TGCAGTGCTACAGGTCCGGGGGGCTCCTACGAGCAGTACTTC; CDR3: CSATGPGGSYEQYF
length: 14; D: TRBD1; V: TRBV20-1; size: -; J: TRBJ1-5; DNA: TGCAGTGCTAGAGAAAGGACAGGACCTCAGCCCCAGCATTTT; CDR3: CSARERTGPQPQHF
length: 16; D: TRBD2; V: TRBV6-2/TRBV6-3; size: -; J: TRBJ2-5; DNA: TGTGCCAGCAGTTACGTGCGGGGGGGCCACCAAGAGACCCAGTACTTC; CDR3: CASSYVRGGHQETQYF